This TCR beta chain was captured by sequencing in a study of OX40 agonist ivuxolimab in advanced cancers. Concerning this clone itself: Antigen: not known.

Germline V CDR1 and CDR2: SGHRS, YFSETQ. The CDR3 is 16 residues long. The ends lost 4 bases at V and 4 bases at J; junction bases unmatched: 10. Study observations and caveats: Averaging showed that CD8+ T cells had more expanded clones than CD4+ did.

Individuals having autoimmune disease history or systemic immunosuppression were not enrolled. The repertoire was sequenced with immunoSEQ multiplex PCR; TCRdb's copy has only in-frame clones and lacks some. Here the sample spans tens of thousands of clones, less than 90% being singletons. The sequencing here drew on CD4+ or CD8+ T cells sorted from blood, taken in a trial of the OX40 agonist ivuxolimab. The chain joins TRBV5-1 to TRBJ2-7; TRBD2 aligns across 11 bases. The clonotype was recovered from an adult with an advanced solid tumor such as melanoma, head and neck, liver or kidney cancer. The CDR3 here is CASSKQPGLAAYEQYF. CDR3 bases: TGCGCCAGCAGCAAACAGCCGGGACTAGCGGCATACGAGCAGTACTTC. Looking up the rest from reference TRBV5-1 and TRBJ2-7 gives the full variable domain: KAGVTQTPRYLIKTRGQQVTLSCSPISGHRSVSWYQQTPGQGLQFLFEYFSETQRNKGNFPGRFSGRQFSNSRSEMNVSTLELGDSALYLCASSKQPGLAAYEQYFGPGTRLTVT.